These 29 T cell receptor beta chains came from one sample sequenced in a study of cytomegalovirus exposure and HLA in healthy donors. Vbeta (60) and Jbeta (13) primers were used in the PCR. Produced via immunoSEQ multiplex PCR; TCRdb's table is partial and in-frame only. The data contain 100,000 to 150,000 clones, 80% to 90% of them singletons. Sequenced: PBMCs. Every receptor here comes from a woman between 25 and 40 years old in good health and CMV-seronegative.

The rearrangement links TRBV28 to TRBJ1-2; D call uncertain. In germline, CDR1 is MDHEN, CDR2 SYDVKM. CDR3 length: 12 amino acids. Trimming pared 4 bases from V and 5 bases from J, leaving 8 bases between. The chain's CDR3 is CASSSQRYGYTF. In DNA form, the CDR3 reads TGTGCCAGCAGTTCCCAGCGATATGGCTACACCTTC.

In DNA, the CDR3 is TGTGCCAGCAGCTTGCTGCAGGGTAAGGGCTCACCCCTCCACTTT. Encoded protein: CASSLLQGKGSPLHF. The J gene is TRBJ1-6, the V gene TRBV5-5, with D maybe TRBD1 (5 bases). The CDR3 runs 15 residues. In germline, CDR1 is SGHKS, CDR2 YYEKEE (reference sequence). Trimming stripped 1 base from V and 10 bases from J, with 15 bases between.

The chain joins TRBV7-2 to TRBJ1-3, with unresolved D. Germline CDR1 reads SGHTA; CDR2 reads FQGNSA. The CDR3 loop spans 15 amino acids. The ends were cut back, 3 bases at V and 0 bases at J, with 9 bases in the middle. CDR3 DNA sequence: TGTGCCAGCAGCTTTAGCTACGGCTCTGGAAACACCATATATTTT. Residues: CASSFSYGSGNTIYF.

The chain has TRBV4-3 and TRBJ1-5; TRBD1 is a possible D gene (5 bases). This CDR3 contains 14 residues. The germline gives CDR1 LGHNA, CDR2 YSLEER. Trimming stripped 3 bases from V and 4 bases from J, with 10 bases between. DNA of the CDR3: TGCGCCAGCAGCCAGATCGGGGGGAATCAGCCCCAGCATTTT. It translates to CASSQIGGNQPQHF.

There are a few counts of this clone. The chain uses TRBV4-3 and TRBJ2-2, with 7 positions matching TRBD2. CDR1 and CDR2 (germline): LGHNA, YSLEER. V was clipped by 3 bases and J by 3 bases; unmatched bases: 7. The CDR3 has 16 amino acids. The CDR3 nucleotides read TGCGCCAGCAGCCAGGGCCCGGGGGGAGACACCGGGGAGCTGTTTTTT. It codes for CASSQGPGGDTGELFF.

This chain joins TRBV18 and TRBJ2-5, with TRBD1 identical over 8 bases. The CDR3 covers 17 residues. The V gene end was trimmed by 3 bases and the J gene end by 1 base; junction bases not matched to a gene: 10. Germline V gene sequence: CDR1 KGHSH, CDR2 LQKENI. DNA for the CDR3: TGTGCCAGCTCACCCCGACAGCTCAGGGGGCGCCAAGAGACCCAGTACTTC. Translating gives CASSPRQLRGRQETQYF.

CDR3 coding DNA: TGTGCCAGTAGTATGGGAGGAAGCCAAGAGACCCAGTACTTC. This codes for CASSMGGSQETQYF. This chain joins TRBV19 and TRBJ2-5, with TRBD2 as a possible D gene (6 bases). V lost 3 bases to trimming and J lost 1 base, with 9 bases between them. The CDR3 spans 14 residues. The germline V gene encodes CDR1 LNHDA and CDR2 SQIVND (reference sequence).

This chain connects TRBV5-5 to TRBJ1-1; D remains ambiguous. V lost 5 bases to trimming and J lost 8 bases, with 10 bases between them. The CDR3 runs to 11 residues. The germline CDR1 and CDR2 sequences are SGHKS and YYEKEE (reference sequence). Here the CDR3 DNA reads TGTGCCAGCAGTTTTCACAGCGAAGCTTTCTTT. Its translation: CASSFHSEAFF.

This chain connects TRBV7-8 to TRBJ1-1; the match to TRBD1 covers 7 bases. The CDR3 extends over 15 amino acids. Germline V gives CDR1 SGHVS, CDR2 FQNEAQ. Trimming cost V 0 bases and J 3 bases; bases outside gene matches: 4. The CDR3 DNA is TGTGCCAGCAGCTTAGCAGGGGGCCGTTACACTGAAGCTTTCTTT. Translation gives CASSLAGGRYTEAFF.

CDR3 in amino acids: CASSQVVQGNQPQHF. In DNA form, the CDR3 reads TGCGCCAGCAGCCAAGTTGTACAGGGAAATCAGCCCCAGCATTTT. The chain uses TRBV4-1 and TRBJ1-5; a weak D match, TRBD1 (6 bases). Trimming removed 1 base from V and 4 bases from J, with 11 bases in between. Germline V gives CDR1 MGHRA, CDR2 YSYEKL. The CDR3 length is 15 residues.

The J gene is TRBJ1-3, the V gene TRBV18; 12 bases align to TRBD1. Looked up from germline, CDR1 is KGHSH and CDR2 is LQKENI. Trimming at V came to 6 bases and at J to 6 bases, leaving 12 bases not matched to a gene. The CDR3 loop spans 17 amino acids. The CDR3 DNA is TGTGCCAGCTCCCTGTATGGGACAGGGGGCATCGAAAACACCATATATTTT. Its translation: CASSLYGTGGIENTIYF.

The rearrangement links TRBV11-2 to TRBJ1-3; weak D call: TRBD1 (5 bases). Trimming took 5 bases from V and 4 from J, leaving 18 bases between them. Per germline, CDR1 SGHAT and CDR2 FQNNGV. CDR3 size: 16 residues. CDR3 in DNA: TGTGCCAGCAGCCGGCCCAGGGCCCCCGACGGAAACACCATATATTTT. Translating gives CASSRPRAPDGNTIYF.

V gene TRBV11-3 combines with J gene TRBJ2-2, with D maybe TRBD1 (6 bases). The CDR3 extends over 15 amino acids. CDR1 is SGHNT and CDR2 is YENEEA in the germline V gene. Trimming removed 3 bases at V and 1 base at J, with 9 bases between. The CDR3 DNA follows: TGTGCCAGCAGCTTGAGGGACAAGAACACCGGGGAGCTGTTTTTT. Translating it yields CASSLRDKNTGELFF.

The chain has TRBV18 and TRBJ2-5, with 7 bases fitting TRBD1. The CDR3 consists of 13 residues. Per germline, CDR1 KGHSH and CDR2 LQKENI. V dropped 6 bases and J dropped 3; count of bases not matched to a gene: 4. The CDR3 DNA follows: TGTGCCAGCTCTCTCGGACAGGAAGAGACCCAGTACTTC. Its translation is CASSLGQEETQYF. The whole variable domain, remainder taken from reference TRBV18 and TRBJ2-5, is NAGVMQNPRHLVRRRGQEARLRCSPMKGHSHVYWYRQLPEEGLKFMVYLQKENIIDESGMPKERFSAEFPKEGPSILRIQQVVRGDSAAYFCASSLGQEETQYFGPGTRLLVL.

This clone was seen only a few times. The same CDR3 is also encoded by other DNA sequences in this sample. The V and J genes are TRBV19 and TRBJ2-7; tentatively, D is TRBD1 (5 bases). Trimming took 5 bases from V and 4 from J, leaving 12 bases between them. The CDR3 totals 13 residues. Germline V CDR1 and CDR2: LNHDA, SQIVND (reference sequence). The CDR3 here is CASSPRPGYEQYF. The CDR3 DNA reads as TGTGCCAGTAGTCCCAGACCAGGGTACGAGCAGTACTTC.

This clone has only a few counts. This chain connects TRBV6-1 to TRBJ1-5; the D is unclear. Deletions cut 1 base from V and 1 base from J, with 8 bases between. Germline V gene lookup returns CDR1 MNHNS and CDR2 SASEGT. CDR3 size: 15 residues. CDR3 sequence (DNA): TGTGCCAGCAGTGAAGGACTAATAAGCAATCAGCCCCAGCATTTT. Translation: CASSEGLISNQPQHF.

The J gene is TRBJ1-1, the V gene TRBV25-1, with TRBD1 matching over 7 bases. The V gene's germline CDR1 is MGHDK and CDR2 SYGVNS. This CDR3 is 15 amino acids long. Trimming removed 5 bases from V and 4 bases from J; junction bases left unmatched: 10. CDR3: CASSTRGQRFTEAFF. In DNA, the CDR3 is TGTGCCAGCAGTACAAGGGGACAGCGATTCACTGAAGCTTTCTTT. The full variable domain, completed using reference TRBV25-1 and TRBJ1-1, is EADIYQTPRYLVIGTGKKITLECSQTMGHDKMYWYQQDPGMELHLIHYSYGVNSTEKGDLSSESTVSRIRTEHFPLTLESARPSHTSQYLCASSTRGQRFTEAFFGQGTRLTVV.

V and J are TRBV19 and TRBJ1-4, with 9 nucleotides matching TRBD1. Trimming removed 9 bases from V and 5 bases from J; junction bases left unmatched: 1. Germline CDR1 reads LNHDA; CDR2 reads SQIVND (reference sequence). This CDR3 spans 12 amino acids. The CDR3 bases are TGTGCCAGAGGGACAGGGAATGAAAAACTGTTTTTT. Protein sequence: CARGTGNEKLFF.

The V call is TRBV7-9, the J call TRBJ1-1; 7 bases fit TRBD1. Unmatched junction bases numbered 7, after V lost 5 bases and J lost 1 base. Germline-derived CDR1 and CDR2 are SEHNR and FQNEAQ (reference sequence). The CDR3 sequence is 15 residues long. CDR3 residues: CASSPRQGANTEAFF. Here the CDR3 DNA reads TGTGCCAGCAGCCCTCGACAGGGCGCGAACACTGAAGCTTTCTTT. Full variable domain (missing parts from reference TRBV7-9 and TRBJ1-1): DTGVSQNPRHKITKRGQNVTFRCDPISEHNRLYWYRQTLGQGPEFLTYFQNEAQLEKSRLLSDRFSAERPKGSFSTLEIQRTEQGDSAMYLCASSPRQGANTEAFFGQGTRLTVV.

The genes are TRBV30 and TRBJ1-3; 7 bases line up with TRBD1. With V trimmed by 5 bases and J by 1 base, 2 bases remained unmatched. CDR1 and CDR2 from the germline V gene are GTSNPN and SVGIG (reference sequence). The CDR3 consists of 13 residues. CDR3 sequence reads: CAWLDRSGNTIYF. The DNA for the CDR3 is TGTGCCTGGCTGGACAGGTCTGGAAACACCATATATTTT.

The genes are TRBV13 and TRBJ2-3; 7 bases map to TRBD1. J gave up 1 base and V 2 bases, and 9 bases lay outside the gene matches. The CDR3 contains 17 residues. Germline loops: CDR1 PRHDT, CDR2 FYEKMQ (reference sequence). This chain's CDR3 is CASSLRWGQSRTDTQYF. The CDR3 DNA reads as TGTGCCAGCAGCTTAAGGTGGGGACAGAGCCGCACAGATACGCAGTATTTT.

There are a few counts of this clone. CDR3 nucleotides: TGTGCCAGCAAAGAGGGACAGAGGAACACTGAAGCTTTCTTT. Its translation: CASKEGQRNTEAFF. The chain couples TRBV27 to TRBJ1-1; 7 positions match TRBD1. Unmatched junction bases numbered 6, after V lost 7 bases and J lost 1 base. Germline lookup yields CDR1 MNHEY and CDR2 SMNVEV (reference sequence). The CDR3 has 14 amino acids.

The chain has TRBV5-6 and TRBJ2-1; D unresolved. V was clipped by 4 bases and J by 3 bases, with 14 bases between them. From germline, CDR1 is SGHDT and CDR2 YYEEEE. The CDR3 contains 15 residues. CDR3 in amino acids: CASSPSHRNYNEQFF. Here the CDR3 DNA reads TGTGCCAGCAGCCCATCACACAGAAACTACAATGAGCAGTTCTTC.

The chain joins TRBV28 to TRBJ2-5; the D gene is possibly TRBD2 (5 bases). This CDR3 comprises 13 residues. V lost 3 bases, J lost 5 bases, and 10 bases lay in between. CDR1 and CDR2 from the germline V gene are MDHEN and SYDVKM. The CDR3 sequence: CASSLTNSETQYF. The CDR3 region has the DNA TGTGCCAGCAGTTTGACTAATTCGGAGACCCAGTACTTC.

This rearrangement joins TRBV10-3 to TRBJ2-7; D gene unclear. Per germline, CDR1 ENHRY and CDR2 SYGVKD. The CDR3 is 12 residues long. The germline V and J ends were trimmed by 8 bases and 3 bases, with 11 bases remaining between them. CDR3 sequence reads: CAIRGNFYEQYF. DNA of the CDR3: TGTGCCATCCGCGGAAACTTCTACGAGCAGTACTTC.

The rearrangement uses TRBV25-1 and TRBJ2-1; TRBD1 might be the D (6 bases). Germline values: CDR1 MGHDK, CDR2 SYGVNS. V lost 6 bases, J lost 7 bases, and 16 bases lay in between. CDR3 size: 14 residues. CDR3: CASRQGYERNEQFF. The CDR3 DNA reads as TGTGCCAGCAGACAGGGTTATGAGAGAAATGAGCAGTTCTTC.

V gene TRBV10-3 combines with J gene TRBJ1-4; 7 bases match TRBD1. Per germline, CDR1 ENHRY and CDR2 SYGVKD. V lost 5 bases, J lost 8 bases, and 14 bases stayed unmatched. The CDR3 loop spans 16 amino acids. CDR3 bases: TGTGCCATCAGTCGAGGAGGGGGCGCATCCCAAGAAAAACTGTTTTTT. Protein: CAISRGGGASQEKLFF.

The table lists this clone with a few counts. The chain links TRBV6-5 to TRBJ1-2; 7 nucleotides agree with TRBD1. The CDR3 runs to 16 residues. The germline gives CDR1 MNHEY, CDR2 SVGAGI. The trim removed 0 bases at V and 3 bases at J, leaving 7 bases unmatched. Here the CDR3 DNA reads TGTGCCAGCAGTTACTCTCCCGGGACAGAGTACTATGGCTACACCTTC. Encoded protein: CASSYSPGTEYYGYTF.

The gene calls are TRBV5-1 and TRBJ2-3, with D tentatively TRBD1 (7 bases). Per the germline V gene, CDR1 is SGHRS and CDR2 is YFSETQ. Trimming removed 2 bases at V and 1 base at J, with 11 bases between. This CDR3 has 15 amino acids. For the CDR3, the DNA is TGCGCCAGCAGCTTCCAGGGGGGTGGCACAGATACGCAGTATTTT. It specifies CASSFQGGGTDTQYF. The whole variable domain, filled in from reference TRBV5-1 and TRBJ2-3, reads KAGVTQTPRYLIKTRGQQVTLSCSPISGHRSVSWYQQTPGQGLQFLFEYFSETQRNKGNFPGRFSGRQFSNSRSEMNVSTLELGDSALYLCASSFQGGGTDTQYFGPGTRLTVL.